Listed below are T cell receptor beta chains from one sample, sequenced in a study of shared clonotypes between healthy human individuals. Libraries were prepared by immunoSEQ multiplex PCR; TCRdb keeps only in-frame clonotypes and omits some of them. This table holds about 2 million clones, approximately 94% found once. Sequencing used naive CD8+ T cells sorted from blood. These TCRs come from a man between 18 and 35 years old in good health. The CDR3 runs from the conserved cysteine through the conserved F or W. The D gene is left open where the match is weak.

NA,TRBV27,TRBJ2-7,CASSDGTAPYEQYF,TGTGCCAGCAGCGACGGGACGGCACCCTACGAGCAGTACTTC
NA,TRBV28,TRBJ2-1,CASSLGPGQFF,TGTGCCAGCAGCCTCGGACCCGGGCAGTTCTTC
NA,TRBV11-2,TRBJ1-1,CASSPFDRTMNTEAFF,TGTGCCAGCAGCCCCTTCGACAGAACAATGAACACTGAAGCTTTCTTT
NA,TRBV7-9,TRBJ2-1,CASSSTLADEQFF,TGTGCCAGCAGCTCAACCCTGGCAGATGAGCAGTTCTTC
NA,TRBV2,TRBJ2-7,CAIGTVSYEQYF,TGTGCCATCGGGACGGTCTCCTACGAGCAGTACTTC
NA,TRBV5-6,TRBJ2-5,CASSYGTAGTQYF,TGTGCCAGCAGTTACGGGACCGCAGGGACCCAGTACTTC
NA,TRBV9,TRBJ2-2,CASSVGNTGELFF,TGTGCCAGCAGCGTGGGGAACACCGGGGAGCTGTTTTTT
TRBD1,TRBV19,TRBJ2-5,CASSTTGFVQETQYF,TGTGCCAGTAGTACGACAGGGTTTGTCCAAGAGACCCAGTACTTC
NA,TRBV9,TRBJ2-6,CASSEEATGRSSGANVLTF,TGTGCCAGCAGCGAAGAGGCGACAGGTAGATCCTCTGGGGCCAACGTCCTGACTTTC
NA,TRBV6-6,TRBJ2-7,CASSLDGYEQYF,TGTGCCAGCAGCTTAGATGGCTACGAGCAGTACTTC
NA,TRBV4-1,TRBJ2-1,CASSLLPTGTNNEQFF,TGCGCCAGCAGCCTCCTCCCTACAGGGACAAACAATGAGCAGTTCTTC
NA,TRBV28,TRBJ2-7,CATHDMGHQHEQYF,TGTGCCACCCACGACATGGGACACCAACACGAGCAGTACTTC